A selection of T cell receptor beta chains follows, all from one sample in a study of shared clonotypes between healthy human individuals. Here immunoSEQ multiplex PCR was the method, and the copy in TCRdb shows in-frame clones only, minus some. The sample carries about 2.1 million clones, around 93% recorded once. Sequencing was carried out using naive CD8+ T cells from PBMCs. Every receptor here comes from a man younger than 35 in good health. Some clones in this sample may be carry-over from other donors' samples. The CDR3 runs from the conserved cysteine through the conserved F or W. The D gene is left open where the match is weak. A clone size is listed for some rows: how often the clone was seen (once, few, many), or a class if it is expanded.

cdr3_length,d_call,v_call,j_call,clone_size,cdr3_aa,cdr3_nt
14,.,TRBV7-6,TRBJ2-3,.,CASSTRAMTDTQYF,TGTGCCAGCAGCACCCGGGCAATGACAGATACGCAGTATTTT
14,.,TRBV27,TRBJ2-2,.,CASASLTNTGELFF,TGTGCCAGCGCCTCTTTGACTAACACCGGGGAGCTGTTTTTT
13,TRBD1,TRBV27,TRBJ1-1,.,CASRPGGDTEAFF,TGTGCCAGCAGGCCAGGGGGTGACACTGAAGCTTTCTTT
18,.,TRBV7-9,TRBJ1-4,.,CASSIGSLGHATNEKLFF,TGTGCCAGCAGCATAGGGTCTCTAGGTCATGCAACTAATGAAAAACTGTTTTTT
15,TRBD1,TRBV7-9,TRBJ2-2,few,CASSLRQGNTGELFF,TGTGCCAGCAGCTTAAGACAGGGAAACACCGGGGAGCTGTTTTTT
14,.,TRBV7-2,TRBJ2-7,.,CASSSSLSSNEQYF,TGTGCCAGCAGCTCCTCCCTATCCTCCAACGAGCAGTACTTC
12,.,TRBV11-2,TRBJ2-1,.,CASSLEGNEQFF,TGTGCCAGCAGCTTAGAGGGGAATGAGCAGTTCTTC
16,.,TRBV9,TRBJ2-3,.,CASSVEVGGVGDTQYF,TGTGCCAGCAGCGTAGAGGTGGGAGGAGTGGGAGATACGCAGTATTTT
16,TRBD2,TRBV9,TRBJ2-1,.,CASSGKEGTSAYEQFF,TGTGCCAGCAGCGGGAAGGAAGGGACTAGCGCCTATGAGCAGTTCTTC
13,.,TRBV19,TRBJ2-5,once,CASSIFGEETQYF,TGTGCCAGTAGTATCTTTGGGGAAGAGACCCAGTACTTC
19,.,TRBV27,TRBJ1-3,.,CASSLYGFGGAESGNTIYF,TGTGCCAGCAGTTTATACGGGTTCGGGGGCGCCGAGTCTGGAAACACCATATATTTT
14,.,TRBV21-1,TRBJ2-1,.,CASSKCGYGDEQFF,TGTGCCAGCAGCAAATGTGGGTACGGCGATGAGCAGTTCTTC
11,.,TRBV25-1,TRBJ2-2,.,CASSDSGELFF,TGTGCCAGCAGTGATTCCGGGGAGCTGTTTTTT
15,TRBD1,TRBV7-3,TRBJ2-7,.,CASSPRGTGLAEQYF,TGTGCCAGCAGCCCAAGGGGGACAGGGTTGGCCGAGCAGTACTTC
15,TRBD2,TRBV5-1,TRBJ2-3,once,CASSLSGVSTDTQYF,TGCGCCAGCAGCTTGAGCGGGGTTAGCACAGATACGCAGTATTTT
15,TRBD1,TRBV27,TRBJ2-7,once,CASSLYRGFGNEQYF,TGTGCCAGCAGTTTATACAGGGGGTTCGGGAACGAGCAGTACTTC
16,.,TRBV29-1,TRBJ1-1,few,CSVEVPIQILNTEAFF,TGCAGCGTTGAAGTTCCCATCCAGATCCTGAACACTGAAGCTTTCTTT
15,.,TRBV7-9,TRBJ1-1,.,CASSLRGGAGTEAFF,TGTGCCAGCAGCTTACGCGGGGGCGCGGGCACTGAAGCTTTCTTT
15,.,TRBV19,TRBJ1-1,.,CASNRQGYMNTEAFF,TGTGCCAGTAATAGGCAGGGATACATGAACACTGAAGCTTTCTTT
14,.,TRBV29-1,TRBJ2-7,.,CSAAYGDPYYEQYF,TGCAGCGCCGCTTACGGGGACCCGTACTACGAGCAGTACTTC
12,TRBD1,TRBV5-4,TRBJ2-7,.,CASSSTGEEQYF,TGTGCCAGCAGTTCGACAGGGGAAGAGCAGTACTTC
16,TRBD2,TRBV19,TRBJ2-3,once,CASSIDRTSGSNTQYF,TGTGCCAGTAGTATAGATCGCACTAGCGGGAGTAATACGCAGTATTTT
13,.,TRBV6-5,TRBJ1-2,.,CASSYSMGGGYTF,TGTGCCAGCAGTTACTCGATGGGGGGTGGCTACACCTTC
18,.,TRBV21-1,TRBJ2-1,.,CASSHRTWRVGSYNEQFF,TGTGCCAGCAGCCATAGGACTTGGAGGGTGGGCTCCTACAATGAGCAGTTCTTC
17,TRBD2,TRBV27,TRBJ2-1,.,CASSPPGRGSSYNEQFF,TGTGCCAGCAGTCCCCCTGGGCGGGGGAGCTCCTACAATGAGCAGTTCTTC
13,.,TRBV6-1,TRBJ1-4,.,CASRSRGGEKLFF,TGTGCCAGCCGGAGCAGGGGTGGGGAAAAACTGTTTTTT
15,.,TRBV9,TRBJ2-1,.,CASSGTAGFLHEQFF,TGTGCCAGCAGCGGCACCGCGGGTTTTCTTCATGAGCAGTTCTTC
14,TRBD1,TRBV7-9,TRBJ1-2,.,CASSSGQADYGYTF,TGTGCCAGCAGCTCCGGACAGGCCGACTATGGCTACACCTTC
14,TRBD1,TRBV5-6,TRBJ2-7,.,CASSGGDRVHEQYF,TGTGCCAGCAGCGGGGGGGACAGGGTCCACGAGCAGTACTTC
13,.,TRBV13,TRBJ2-5,.,CASSTRPSETQYF,TGTGCCAGCAGCACCCGACCTTCGGAGACCCAGTACTTC
15,TRBD2,TRBV27,TRBJ2-5,.,CASSPSGRAGETQYF,TGTGCCAGCAGTCCTAGCGGGAGGGCCGGGGAGACCCAGTACTTC
13,.,TRBV7-9,TRBJ2-7,.,CASSLGSGYEQYF,TGTGCCAGCAGCTTAGGCAGTGGCTACGAGCAGTACTTC
12,TRBD1,TRBV2,TRBJ1-1,.,CASSTGGTEAFF,TGTGCCAGCAGTACAGGGGGCACTGAAGCTTTCTTT
17,.,TRBV4-1,TRBJ1-1,.,CASSQDRASLMNTEAFF,TGCGCCAGCAGCCAAGATAGGGCAAGCTTAATGAACACTGAAGCTTTCTTT
14,.,TRBV2,TRBJ1-1,.,CASIHPGTNTEAFF,TGTGCCAGCATCCACCCTGGAACGAACACTGAAGCTTTCTTT
16,.,TRBV9,TRBJ2-2,.,CASSVVGSTNTGELFF,TGTGCCAGCAGCGTAGTCGGGAGTACGAACACCGGGGAGCTGTTTTTT
15,.,TRBV9,TRBJ1-1,.,CASSVGGALNTEAFF,TGTGCCAGCAGCGTAGGGGGCGCCCTGAACACTGAAGCTTTCTTT
16,.,TRBV7-8,TRBJ2-3,.,CASRTDRTPRTDTQYF,TGTGCCAGCAGAACCGACAGGACCCCACGCACAGATACGCAGTATTTT
15,.,TRBV5-1,TRBJ2-2,.,CASSLPAGHPGELFF,TGCGCCAGCAGCTTGCCAGCAGGACATCCGGGGGAGCTGTTTTTT
17,.,TRBV6-1,TRBJ1-5,.,CASSEDQRFYSNQPQHF,TGTGCCAGCAGTGAAGACCAAAGATTTTATAGCAATCAGCCCCAGCATTTT
16,.,TRBV5-1,TRBJ1-1,.,CASSLDATAINTEAFF,TGCGCCAGCAGCTTGGATGCGACAGCTATTAACACTGAAGCTTTCTTT
15,TRBD1,TRBV27,TRBJ1-2,.,CASSDTLGTAYGYTF,TGTGCCAGCAGTGACACCCTCGGGACAGCCTATGGCTACACCTTC
13,TRBD1,TRBV29-1,TRBJ2-2,.,CSVRTGNTGELFF,TGCAGCGTCCGGACAGGGAACACCGGGGAGCTGTTTTTT
15,TRBD2,TRBV5-1,TRBJ2-7,.,CASSLSSGSSYEQYF,TGCGCCAGCAGCTTGTCTAGCGGGAGCTCCTACGAGCAGTACTTC
16,.,TRBV2,TRBJ2-1,.,CASSEEYSTSYNEQFF,TGTGCCAGCAGTGAAGAGTACTCAACCTCCTACAATGAGCAGTTCTTC
17,TRBD2,TRBV4-2,TRBJ2-1,.,CASSPQAGVASYNEQFF,TGTGCCAGCAGCCCCCAAGCGGGAGTTGCCTCCTACAATGAGCAGTTCTTC
16,TRBD1,TRBV19,TRBJ2-1,.,CASSIVGTGTYNEQFF,TGTGCCAGTAGTATCGTAGGGACAGGTACCTACAATGAGCAGTTCTTC
15,.,TRBV7-3,TRBJ2-1,.,CASSLDSGSDNEQFF,TGTGCCAGCAGCTTAGATTCGGGAAGTGACAATGAGCAGTTCTTC
13,.,TRBV5-1,TRBJ2-7,.,CASSLGDFNEQYF,TGCGCCAGCAGCTTGGGGGATTTCAACGAGCAGTACTTC
16,TRBD2,TRBV9,TRBJ2-1,.,CASSVVRLANQGEQFF,TGTGCCAGCAGCGTAGTTCGACTAGCGAACCAGGGTGAGCAGTTCTTC
15,TRBD2,TRBV27,TRBJ2-7,.,CASSPTLAGEYEQYF,TGTGCCAGCAGCCCAACCCTAGCGGGAGAATACGAGCAGTACTTC
15,.,TRBV5-1,TRBJ2-7,.,CASSVYTGTNYEQYF,TGCGCCAGCAGCGTGTATACAGGAACCAACTACGAGCAGTACTTC
14,.,TRBV7-9,TRBJ2-1,.,CASSGSTIYNEQFF,TGTGCCAGCAGCGGCTCGACTATCTACAATGAGCAGTTCTTC
15,.,TRBV27,TRBJ1-5,.,CASSPLQGLNQPQHF,TGTGCCAGCAGCCCCCTCCAGGGGCTCAATCAGCCCCAGCATTTT